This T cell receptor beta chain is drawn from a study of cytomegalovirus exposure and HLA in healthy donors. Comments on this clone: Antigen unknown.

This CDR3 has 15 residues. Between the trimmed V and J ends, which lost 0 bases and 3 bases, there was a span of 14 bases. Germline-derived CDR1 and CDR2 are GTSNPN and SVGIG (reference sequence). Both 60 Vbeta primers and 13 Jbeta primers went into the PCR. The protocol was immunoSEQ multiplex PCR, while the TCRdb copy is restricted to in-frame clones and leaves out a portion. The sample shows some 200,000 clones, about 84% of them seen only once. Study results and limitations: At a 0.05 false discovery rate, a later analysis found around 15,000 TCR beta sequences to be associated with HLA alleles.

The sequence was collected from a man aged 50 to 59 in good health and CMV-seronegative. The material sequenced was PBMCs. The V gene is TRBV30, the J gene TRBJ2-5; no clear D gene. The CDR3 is CAWSVIAATEETQYF. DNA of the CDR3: TGTGCCTGGAGTGTAATTGCGGCTACCGAAGAGACCCAGTACTTC.